The source of this TCR beta chain is a study of T cell responses to AZD1222 COVID-19 vaccine. Study findings and constraints: Donors were largely white British and mainly female; clonal diversity was possibly underestimated. Spike-wide coverage was observed for vaccine-associated CD4 TCRs, with dominant responses at 160-218 and 743-854. Close to half of all spike-specific TCRs reportedly target regions of the variants that are unmutated. Repertoire sampling happened only post peak T cell response.

Trimming took off 1 base at V and 6 bases at J, with 15 bases between the two ends. The germline CDR1 and CDR2 sequences are LGHNA and YSLEER. This CDR3 has 16 residues. In the case of this clone: The antigen is unknown.

Only in-frame clones appear in the TCRdb table, and some are missing; sequencing was by immunoSEQ multiplex PCR. The sample lists about 140,000 clones, roughly 90% occurring once. The sequencing here drew on peripheral blood, taken on day 0 of AZD1222 vaccination. This TCR came from an adult in good health. The genes are TRBV4-3 and TRBJ1-4; D gene unclear. CDR3 nucleotide sequence: TGCGCCAGCAGCCAAGTCGGACCGGGTTTGGATGAAAAACTGTTTTTT. Translating gives CASSQVGPGLDEKLFF.